This entry lists 27 T cell receptor beta chains sequenced from one sample in a study of T cells in Graves' hyperthyroidism and ophthalmopathy. RNA transcripts yielded amplified TCR beta CDR3 regions. Primed by the HTBI set, a first-round RT-PCR was run on the TCR CDR3. MiXCR, run by TCRdb on the multiplex PCR reads, gives a single entry per CDR3 protein. The sample has 350,000 or so distinct CDR3 sequences, roughly a fifth seen once. Sequencing was performed on blood. These receptors all stem from a woman aged 45-60 years with Graves' hyperthyroidism.

This clonotype was seen at least ten times. This chain links TRBV27 with TRBJ2-1; D unclear. V lost 5 bases and J 5 bases, leaving 13 bases between the germline ends. The germline V gene encodes CDR1 MNHEY and CDR2 SMNVEV (reference sequence). The CDR3 loop spans 14 amino acids. The CDR3 protein is CASSPRHQHNEQFF. DNA for the CDR3: TGTGCCAGCAGTCCACGTCACCAACACAATGAGCAGTTCTTC.

This clonotype showed up many times. V is TRBV11-3 and J is TRBJ1-1; D perhaps matches TRBD1 (6 bases). This CDR3 spans 13 amino acids. Germline V gene data show CDR1 as SGHNT and CDR2 as YENEEA. Trimming shortened V by 4 bases and J by 1 base, and 7 bases separated the two germline ends. Written as DNA, the CDR3 is TGTGCCAGCAGCTGGGACAAGAACACTGAAGCTTTCTTT. Its protein product is CASSWDKNTEAFF.

There are many counts of this clonotype. The CDR3 bases are TGTGCCAGCAGCCAAGATCCTCGGGTCAATGAGCAGTTCTTC. It translates to CASSQDPRVNEQFF. The V and J genes are TRBV3-1 and TRBJ2-1; D unclear. V gave up 0 bases and J gave up 6 bases, with 9 bases separating them. Germline V gene sequence: CDR1 LGHDT, CDR2 YNNKEL (reference sequence). CDR3 length: 14 amino acids.

This clonotype was counted only a few times. V usage is TRBV11-2 and J usage is TRBJ1-5, with a possible D match to TRBD1 (5 bases). The CDR3 is 16 amino acids. V lost 0 bases and J 1 base, leaving 10 bases between the germline ends. From germline, CDR1 is SGHAT and CDR2 FQNNGV. The CDR3 loop is CASSLEQGVSNQPQHF. The DNA of the CDR3 is TGTGCCAGCAGCTTAGAGCAGGGAGTGAGCAATCAGCCCCAGCATTTT.

The chain joins TRBV29-1 to TRBJ2-5; 10 bases are shared with TRBD1. Trimming at V came to 5 bases and at J to 4 bases, leaving 4 bases not matched to a gene. The CDR3 is made up of 13 amino acids. The germline V gene encodes CDR1 SQVTM and CDR2 ANQGSEA. CDR3 sequence reads: CSVQGQGGETQYF. The CDR3 nucleotides read TGCAGCGTTCAAGGACAGGGGGGAGAGACCCAGTACTTC.

This clonotype was counted many times. The CDR3 protein is CASSEGGGQVGSGYTF. CDR3 bases: TGTGCCAGCAGTGAAGGGGGAGGGCAGGTTGGGTCTGGCTACACCTTC. The V call is TRBV2, the J call TRBJ1-2; no clear D. The CDR3 spans 16 residues. V was trimmed by 1 base and J by 7 bases, leaving 19 bases between them. CDR1 SNHLY and CDR2 FYNNEI come from the germline V gene.

This clonotype was counted ten times or more. The chain has TRBV27 and TRBJ2-1; 14 positions match TRBD2. This CDR3 has 16 residues. V trimming: 5 bases; J trimming: 7 bases; junction bases outside the gene matches: 7. Germline assignment: CDR1 MNHEY and CDR2 SMNVEV (reference sequence). CDR3 sequence reads: CASSPWTSGGLNEQFF. Written as DNA, the CDR3 is TGTGCCAGCAGTCCCTGGACTAGCGGGGGGTTGAATGAGCAGTTCTTC.

The chain links TRBV7-2 to TRBJ1-1, with D unresolved. This CDR3 spans 16 amino acids. Looked up from germline, CDR1 is SGHTA and CDR2 is FQGNSA. Trimming shortened V by 5 bases and J by 0 bases, and 16 bases separated the two germline ends. As DNA, the CDR3 is TGTGCCAGCAGCCCGAGGACGGGAAAAATGAACACTGAAGCTTTCTTT. Its translation is CASSPRTGKMNTEAFF.

V and J are TRBV5-1 and TRBJ2-7; D possibly corresponds to TRBD2 (6 bases). From germline, CDR1 is SGHRS and CDR2 YFSETQ. The CDR3 runs to 16 residues. V was cut by 1 base and J by 2 bases, with 16 bases left in between. The CDR3 nucleotides read TGCGCCAGCAGCTTGACGGGTCGGGGGACGGCCTACGAGCAGTACTTC. This translates into CASSLTGRGTAYEQYF. Combining the CDR3 with reference TRBV5-1 and TRBJ2-7 gives the whole variable domain KAGVTQTPRYLIKTRGQQVTLSCSPISGHRSVSWYQQTPGQGLQFLFEYFSETQRNKGNFPGRFSGRQFSNSRSEMNVSTLELGDSALYLCASSLTGRGTAYEQYFGPGTRLTVT.

At least ten counts were recorded for this clonotype. V is TRBV5-1 and J is TRBJ2-7; D not resolved. The ends were cut back, 1 base at V and 3 bases at J, with 8 bases in the middle. Germline V CDR1 and CDR2: SGHRS, YFSETQ. The CDR3 extends over 13 amino acids. The CDR3 DNA follows: TGCGCCAGCAGCTTGCTGGGAAACTACGAGCAGTACTTC. It specifies CASSLLGNYEQYF.

The genes are TRBV2 and TRBJ2-1, with 7 bases matching TRBD1. Germline values: CDR1 SNHLY, CDR2 FYNNEI. J gave up 0 bases and V 5 bases, and 7 bases lay outside the gene matches. This CDR3 contains 16 residues. The CDR3 coding sequence is TGTGCCAGCAGTCGGACAGGCAAGGTCTCCTACAATGAGCAGTTCTTC. As protein: CASSRTGKVSYNEQFF.

The chain recombines TRBV7-2 with TRBJ2-5; either TRBD1 or TRBD2 may supply D (6 bases each). The germline V gene encodes CDR1 SGHTA and CDR2 FQGNSA. Trimming removed 1 base from V and 6 bases from J, with 12 bases in between. The CDR3 loop spans 14 amino acids. The DNA for the CDR3 is TGTGCCAGCAGCTTAGGTGGGGGGCGGAAGACCCAGTACTTC. It specifies CASSLGGGRKTQYF.

In this sample, this clonotype turned up many times. The chain combines TRBV5-1 with TRBJ1-1; TRBD1 is a possible D gene (6 bases). The CDR3 sequence is 15 residues long. Germline CDR1 SGHRS, CDR2 YFSETQ. V gave up 3 bases and J gave up 1 base, with 13 bases separating them. The CDR3: CASSYYRASNTEAFF. For the CDR3, the DNA is TGCGCCAGCAGCTATTACAGGGCCTCGAACACTGAAGCTTTCTTT.

This clonotype was observed a few times. The V gene is TRBV3-1, the J gene TRBJ2-7, with D tentatively TRBD1 (8 bases). The V end lost 3 bases, the J end lost 4 bases, and 19 bases lay between the germline ends. The CDR3 length is 16 residues. Per the germline V gene, CDR1 is LGHDT and CDR2 is YNNKEL (reference sequence). The CDR3 loop reads CASSHAPQGGRYEQYF. In DNA, the CDR3 is TGTGCCAGCAGCCATGCCCCACAGGGGGGGCGATACGAGCAGTACTTC.

In this sample, this clonotype turned up many times. This sequence joins TRBV11-1 and TRBJ2-1; maybe TRBD2 (5 bases). This CDR3 spans 16 amino acids. Germline V CDR1 and CDR2: SGHAT, FQDESV (reference sequence). Trimming removed 4 bases at V and 0 bases at J, with 13 bases between. The CDR3 bases are TGTGCCAGCAGCTCCCTCGGGATACGCTCCTACAATGAGCAGTTCTTC. Residues: CASSSLGIRSYNEQFF. The full variable domain, rest sourced from reference TRBV11-1 and TRBJ2-1, is EAEVAQSPRYKITEKSQAVAFWCDPISGHATLYWYRQILGQGPELLVQFQDESVVDDSQLPKDRFSAERLKGVDSTLKIQPAELGDSAMYLCASSSLGIRSYNEQFFGPGTRLTVL.

This clonotype occurred many times. The chain uses TRBV7-9 and TRBJ2-3; D remains unclear. This CDR3 contains 12 residues. The V end lost 6 bases, the J end lost 6 bases, and 10 bases lay between the germline ends. The V gene's germline CDR1 is SEHNR and CDR2 FQNEAQ (reference sequence). CDR3 nucleotide sequence: TGTGCCAGCAGTTTATTAGGGGATACGCAGTATTTT. Protein: CASSLLGDTQYF.

The gene calls are TRBV27 and TRBJ1-5; maybe TRBD1 (6 bases). Trimming cost V 6 bases and J 4 bases, with 10 bases left between them. Germline V gene sequence: CDR1 MNHEY, CDR2 SMNVEV (reference sequence). This CDR3 contains 13 residues. The CDR3 here is CASRTGGNQPQHF. The CDR3 bases are TGTGCCAGCAGGACAGGAGGGAATCAGCCCCAGCATTTT.

At least ten counts were recorded for this clonotype. The CDR3: CASSLPGFYNEQFF. The CDR3 DNA is TGTGCCAGCTCACTCCCGGGATTCTACAATGAGCAGTTCTTC. The chain uses TRBV18 and TRBJ2-1; perhaps TRBD2 as D (5 bases). V lost 4 bases to trimming and J lost 3 bases, with 10 bases between them. The CDR3 loop spans 14 amino acids. Germline V gene sequence: CDR1 KGHSH, CDR2 LQKENI.

The table lists this clonotype with many counts. The chain has TRBV18 and TRBJ2-1; TRBD2 is a possible D gene (7 bases). Trimming took off 3 bases at V and 8 bases at J, with 17 bases between the two ends. The CDR3 has 15 residues. In germline, CDR1 is KGHSH, CDR2 LQKENI. In DNA form, the CDR3 reads TGTGCCAGCTCACCCCTTATAGGGGGAGGGGATGAGCAGTTCTTC. It specifies CASSPLIGGGDEQFF.

The V call is TRBV7-9, the J call TRBJ2-7; TRBD2 aligns across 8 bases. V lost 1 base, J lost 4 bases, and 6 bases stayed unmatched. Germline CDR1 reads SEHNR; CDR2 reads FQNEAQ (reference sequence). The CDR3 covers 15 residues. The CDR3 DNA reads as TGTGCCAGCAGCTTAGGCACGGGAGGGCTTTACGAGCAGTACTTC. This codes for CASSLGTGGLYEQYF. Complete variable domain (other parts from reference TRBV7-9 and TRBJ2-7): DTGVSQNPRHKITKRGQNVTFRCDPISEHNRLYWYRQTLGQGPEFLTYFQNEAQLEKSRLLSDRFSAERPKGSFSTLEIQRTEQGDSAMYLCASSLGTGGLYEQYFGPGTRLTVT.

The chain carries TRBV28 and TRBJ1-5, with D uncertain. V lost 7 bases to trimming and J lost 0 bases, with 10 bases between them. From germline, CDR1 is MDHEN and CDR2 SYDVKM. There are 14 residues in the CDR3. Here the CDR3 reads CASILGYSNQPQHF. The CDR3 DNA reads as TGTGCCAGCATCCTCGGCTATAGCAATCAGCCCCAGCATTTT.

This clonotype was observed at least ten times. The V call is TRBV2, the J call TRBJ2-5; tentatively, D is TRBD2 (6 bases). The CDR3 runs 13 residues. Trimming left V 4 bases short and J 5 bases short, with 11 bases between. Germline V CDR1 and CDR2: SNHLY, FYNNEI. The CDR3 here is CASSGGLGETQYF. DNA for the CDR3: TGTGCCAGCAGTGGGGGACTCGGGGAGACCCAGTACTTC.

The CDR3 DNA reads TGTGCCAGCAGTTACCCTACCGGGTATGGCTACACCTTC. This encodes CASSYPTGYGYTF. J is TRBJ1-2 and V is TRBV6-5, with D unresolved. This CDR3 contains 13 residues. Germline lookup yields CDR1 MNHEY and CDR2 SVGAGI. Deletions cut 2 bases from V and 5 bases from J, with 9 bases between.

This clonotype was counted a few times. The chain uses TRBV13 and TRBJ2-2, with 8 bases lining up with TRBD1. The CDR3 totals 15 residues. Germline lookup yields CDR1 PRHDT and CDR2 FYEKMQ (reference sequence). The V and J ends lost 5 bases and 3 bases, in that order; junction bases with no gene match: 5. DNA for the CDR3: TGTGCCAGCAGCCCACCACAGGGGGACACCGGGGAGCTGTTTTTT. Translating gives CASSPPQGDTGELFF. The variable domain in full, with the rest retrieved from reference TRBV13 and TRBJ2-2, is AAGVIQSPRHLIKEKRETATLKCYPIPRHDTVYWYQQGPGQDPQFLISFYEKMQSDKGSIPDRFSAQQFSDYHSELNMSSLELGDSALYFCASSPPQGDTGELFFGEGSRLTVL.

This rearrangement joins TRBV20-1 to TRBJ2-1; 10 nucleotides align to TRBD2. V was pared by 7 bases and J by 4 bases, with 4 bases of the junction left unmatched. The CDR3 is made up of 13 amino acids. CDR1 DFQATT and CDR2 SNEGSKA come from the germline V gene (reference sequence). The CDR3 sequence is CSEAGGWYNEQFF. The CDR3, as DNA: TGCAGTGAAGCGGGAGGGTGGTACAATGAGCAGTTCTTC.

This clonotype was counted many times. This sequence joins TRBV5-6 and TRBJ1-1, with D hard to call. This CDR3 region has 14 residues. The germline gives CDR1 SGHDT, CDR2 YYEEEE. The V and J ends lost 2 bases and 3 bases respectively, with 11 bases between them. CDR3 residues: CASSLGPGDTEAFF. As DNA, the CDR3 is TGTGCCAGCAGCTTAGGACCCGGGGACACTGAAGCTTTCTTT.

This clonotype was recorded many times. J is TRBJ2-3 and V is TRBV20-1, with TRBD2 matching 8 bases. The ends lost 4 bases at V and 7 bases at J; junction bases unmatched: 4. Germline V gene sequence: CDR1 DFQATT, CDR2 SNEGSKA (reference sequence). The CDR3 length is 12 residues. The CDR3 reads CSAIRGGYTQYF. The CDR3 DNA reads TGCAGTGCTATTCGGGGGGGGTATACGCAGTATTTT.